What follows are 18 T cell receptor beta chains derived from one specimen sequenced in a study of metastatic and nonmetastatic thyroid tumors. Patients were all untreated before their thyroid surgery. TCRdb re-analyzed the PCR reads using MiXCR. Of about 45,000 clones detected, roughly 3.9% appear once; the ten largest clones hold 7.5% to 10%. Sequencing input: blood. These receptors came from a female donor with papillary thyroid cancer or a benign thyroid nodule (not recorded which). Some clones in this sample may be carry-over from other donors' samples.

This clone was seen at least ten times. This rearrangement joins TRBV20-1 to TRBJ1-1; D ambiguous. The V gene's germline CDR1 is DFQATT and CDR2 SNEGSKA (reference sequence). The CDR3 covers 11 residues. The V gene lost 6 bases and the J gene lost 1 base, with 6 bases spanning the gap. Here the CDR3 DNA reads TGCAGTGCAAAGAAGAACACTGAAGCTTTCTTT. The encoded protein is CSAKKNTEAFF.

This clone was counted a few times. The rearrangement uses TRBV5-1 and TRBJ1-2, with 11 nucleotides matching TRBD1. With V trimmed by 0 bases and J by 4 bases, 5 bases remained unmatched. The CDR3 runs to 16 residues. The germline V gene encodes CDR1 SGHRS and CDR2 YFSETQ. In DNA, the CDR3 is TGCGCCAGCAGCTTGGGCCGGACAGGGGGCGGCTATGGCTACACCTTC. As protein: CASSLGRTGGGYGYTF. Looking up the rest from reference TRBV5-1 and TRBJ1-2 gives the full variable domain: KAGVTQTPRYLIKTRGQQVTLSCSPISGHRSVSWYQQTPGQGLQFLFEYFSETQRNKGNFPGRFSGRQFSNSRSEMNVSTLELGDSALYLCASSLGRTGGGYGYTFGSGTRLTVV.

This clone was detected ten times or more. The V and J genes are TRBV3-1 and TRBJ1-2, with D unclear. Germline lookup yields CDR1 LGHDT and CDR2 YNNKEL (reference sequence). The CDR3 length is 14 residues. Trimming stripped 3 bases from V and 2 bases from J, with 10 bases between. The CDR3 loop reads CASSHGRPNYGYTF. Written as DNA, the CDR3 is TGTGCCAGCAGCCACGGCAGGCCCAACTATGGCTACACCTTC.

By share of the sample, this clone is medium-sized. The chain uses TRBV6-1 and TRBJ1-1, with D hard to call. The CDR3 is 13 amino acids. Looked up from germline, CDR1 is MNHNS and CDR2 is SASEGT. Trimming cost V 2 bases and J 1 base, with 5 bases left between them. CDR3 DNA: TGTGCCAGCAGTGAAAATGAGAACACTGAAGCTTTCTTT. Protein sequence: CASSENENTEAFF.

Many counts were recorded for this clone. The chain carries TRBV18 and TRBJ1-3; no definite D call. V lost 3 bases, J lost 0 bases, and 9 bases lay in between. Germline V gene data show CDR1 as KGHSH and CDR2 as LQKENI. The CDR3 spans 15 residues. The CDR3 DNA reads as TGTGCCAGCTCACCGTACGTGAGCTCTGGAAACACCATATATTTT. Translated, it gives CASSPYVSSGNTIYF.

This clone was counted between two and nine times. The junction departs from germline at one end; a sequencing error may be responsible. Other DNA sequences of this sample code for an identical CDR3. J is TRBJ1-1 and V is TRBV28; D is unclear. The CDR3 loop spans 14 amino acids. The germline V gene encodes CDR1 MDHEN and CDR2 SYDVKM. In DNA, the CDR3 is TGCGCCAGCAGACCCCGAAGCAGCTACACTGAAGCTTTCTTT. It yields the protein CASRPRSSYTEAFF.

This clone was seen ten or more times. The rearrangement links TRBV29-1 to TRBJ1-2, with a weak D call TRBD1 (6 bases). Trimming took 3 bases from V and 6 from J, leaving 17 bases between them. The CDR3 runs 14 residues. Germline V gene lookup returns CDR1 SQVTM and CDR2 ANQGSEA. The CDR3 nucleotides are TGCAGCGTTGATGGCCGGGGGCGCGGGGATGGCTACACCTTC. Protein: CSVDGRGRGDGYTF.

This clone was observed a few times. Since a much larger clone is just one base distant, this may be a read error. The CDR3 DNA is TGCAGTGCCATACGACAGGGTGGCACAGATACGCAGTATTTT. Protein: CSAIRQGGTDTQYF. The rearrangement uses TRBV20-1 and TRBJ2-3, with 7 bases aligning to TRBD1. CDR3 size: 14 residues. Germline CDR1 is DFQATT and CDR2 is SNEGSKA (reference sequence). Trimming took 6 bases from V and 1 from J; bases not matched to a gene: 7.

This clone showed up many times. The genes are TRBV20-1 and TRBJ1-3; TRBD1 aligns across 7 bases. Germline V CDR1 and CDR2: DFQATT, SNEGSKA (reference sequence). This CDR3 contains 17 residues. Germline trimming cut 6 bases from V and 3 bases from J; bases unmatched to any gene: 17. The CDR3 bases are TGCAGTGCCGTACCCCTCCCGGGACAGACAGTTGGAAACACCATATATTTT. Translated: CSAVPLPGQTVGNTIYF.

This clone was counted ten times or more. CDR3 loop: CASSYFGLAETNTGELFF. The DNA for the CDR3 is TGTGCCAGCAGTTACTTCGGACTAGCGGAGACGAACACCGGGGAGCTGTTTTTT. V gene TRBV6-5 combines with J gene TRBJ2-2, with 10 bases identical to TRBD2. The CDR3 extends over 18 amino acids. Trimming at V came to 1 base and at J to 0 bases, leaving 5 bases not matched to a gene. Looked up from germline, CDR1 is MNHEY and CDR2 is SVGAGI.

This chain uses TRBV2 with TRBJ1-2, with 9 bases fitting TRBD1. The CDR3 has 14 amino acids. J gave up 3 bases and V 6 bases, and 5 bases lay outside the gene matches. The germline CDR1 and CDR2 sequences are SNHLY and FYNNEI. This CDR3 is CASRPGQGYYGYTF. The CDR3 nucleotides are TGTGCCAGCAGACCGGGACAGGGCTACTATGGCTACACCTTC.

This clone was recorded many times. The chain links TRBV20-1 to TRBJ2-3; D is uncertain. V lost 3 bases, J lost 3 bases, and 13 bases lay in between. The CDR3 is 14 residues long. From germline, CDR1 is DFQATT and CDR2 SNEGSKA (reference sequence). The CDR3 DNA is TGCAGTGCTAGTGTCTCGACCCTTACAGATACGCAGTATTTT. Translation gives CSASVSTLTDTQYF.

The chain links TRBV5-4 to TRBJ2-7; 12 nucleotides match TRBD2. V gave up 2 bases and J gave up 6 bases; unmatched junction bases: 12. Germline assignment: CDR1 SGHNT and CDR2 YYREEE (reference sequence). There are 17 residues in the CDR3. The CDR3 coding sequence is TGTGCCAGCAGCTTAGGGTCTCCGACTAGCGGGAGTAGCGAGCAGTACTTC. It translates to CASSLGSPTSGSSEQYF. The full variable domain, rest sourced from reference TRBV5-4 and TRBJ2-7, is ETGVTQSPTHLIKTRGQQVTLRCSSQSGHNTVSWYQQALGQGPQFIFQYYREEENGRGNFPPRFSGLQFPNYSSELNVNALELDDSALYLCASSLGSPTSGSSEQYFGPGTRLTVT.

About this clone itself: The germline gene is not matched at one end of the junction; a read error may be the cause. The chain has TRBV7-8 and TRBJ2-5; D call uncertain. The CDR3 totals 15 residues. The germline V gene encodes CDR1 SGHVS and CDR2 FQNEAQ. The CDR3 region has the DNA TGTGCCAGCAGCTTAAGAGACATGGACGAAGAGACCCATTACTTC. Encoded protein: CASSLRDMDEETHYF.

This clone appeared many times. The chain is built from TRBV7-6 and TRBJ1-1; 7 bases map to TRBD1. The V gene end was trimmed by 5 bases and the J gene end by 1 base; junction bases not matched to a gene: 7. The CDR3 is 15 residues long. Germline loops: CDR1 SGHVS, CDR2 FNYEAQ. The CDR3 DNA reads as TGTGCCAGCAGCCGCGACAGGGTCGGGAACACTGAAGCTTTCTTT. Amino acid sequence: CASSRDRVGNTEAFF.

The chain links TRBV20-1 to TRBJ1-6; D is unresolved. Trimming took off 1 base at V and 6 bases at J, with 7 bases between the two ends. CDR1 is DFQATT and CDR2 is SNEGSKA in the germline V gene (reference sequence). The CDR3 is 13 amino acids. CDR3 sequence (DNA): TGCAGTGCTAGAGTCACGCTTAATTCACCCCTCCACTTT. Its protein product is CSARVTLNSPLHF.

The chain couples TRBV30 to TRBJ1-4; D is perhaps TRBD1 (6 bases). CDR1 GTSNPN and CDR2 SVGIG come from the germline V gene (reference sequence). The CDR3 consists of 13 residues. Trimming cost V 0 bases and J 7 bases, with 9 bases left between them. The CDR3 loop is CAWSVQGGEKLFF. Written as DNA, the CDR3 is TGTGCCTGGAGTGTACAAGGGGGTGAAAAACTGTTTTTT.

This rearrangement joins TRBV20-1 to TRBJ2-7, with TRBD2 matching 7 bases. Germline loops: CDR1 DFQATT, CDR2 SNEGSKA (reference sequence). The junction had 18 bases not matched to a gene; V was cut back by 4 bases and J by 9 bases. CDR3 size: 15 residues. The CDR3 DNA sequence: TGCAGTGCTATAGCCGGGACTATCCCCTCCCACGGGCAGTACTTC. This encodes CSAIAGTIPSHGQYF.